This record looks at one T cell receptor beta chain sequence and its context. Its target is not known. Trimming stripped 0 bases from V and 4 bases from J, with 9 bases between. This CDR3 is built from 14 residues. Germline V gene lookup returns CDR1 LGHNA and CDR2 YSLEER. Measured with immunoSEQ multiplex PCR; TCRdb has only the in-frame clones, and not every one. The sample shows about 1.1 million clones, around three quarters of them seen only once. This specimen comes from a study of shared clonotypes between healthy human individuals. Overall study findings and caveats: Relative to memory subsets, naive subsets generally showed larger estimated richness.

The sample taken for sequencing was memory CD4+ T cells from PBMCs. As for subset: CD45RA-negative fraction. The V and J genes are TRBV4-3 and TRBJ2-5; D is unresolved. This TCR was sampled from a man aged 18-30 years in good health. Some clones in this sample may be carry-over from other donors' samples. In nucleotides, the CDR3 is TGCGCCAGCAGCCAAGATGACCTGGGAGAGACCCAGTACTTC. It yields the protein CASSQDDLGETQYF.